A single count supports the clone carrying this TCR beta chain. The antigen remains undetermined. The data stem from a study of T cell clones after liver transplantation. Study-level information: A pre-transplant mixed lymphocyte reaction with TCRbeta sequencing defined graft-donor-reactive clones followed in post-transplant blood. Timepoints were pre-transplant, pre-withdrawal, and after withdrawal was completed or failed.

Study observations and caveats: Circulating graft-donor-reactive CD4 TCRbeta sequences fell significantly post-transplant in 5 of 8 subjects.

Method: immunoSEQ multiplex PCR; TCRdb's copy keeps in-frame clones and lacks some. Of some 20,000 clones in the sample, approximately 88% were seen once. The source of this sequence is a human donor who received a liver transplant. The sample was CD8+ T cells from blood, taken before liver transplant.

This CDR3 is CASSSWTGGNYGYTF. The CDR3 nucleotides read TGTGCCAGCAGCTCATGGACAGGAGGTAACTATGGCTACACCTTC. This rearrangement joins TRBV9 to TRBJ1-2, with 7 bases lining up with TRBD1. This CDR3 has 15 amino acids. The V and J ends lost 4 bases and 1 base, in that order; junction bases with no gene match: 7. Germline V CDR1 and CDR2: SGDLS, YYNGEE. The full variable domain, its missing parts supplied by reference TRBV9 and TRBJ1-2, is DSGVTQTPKHLITATGQRVTLRCSPRSGDLSVYWYQQSLDQGLQFLIQYYNGEERAKGNILERFSAQQFPDLHSELNLSSLELGDSALYFCASSSWTGGNYGYTFGSGTRLTVV.